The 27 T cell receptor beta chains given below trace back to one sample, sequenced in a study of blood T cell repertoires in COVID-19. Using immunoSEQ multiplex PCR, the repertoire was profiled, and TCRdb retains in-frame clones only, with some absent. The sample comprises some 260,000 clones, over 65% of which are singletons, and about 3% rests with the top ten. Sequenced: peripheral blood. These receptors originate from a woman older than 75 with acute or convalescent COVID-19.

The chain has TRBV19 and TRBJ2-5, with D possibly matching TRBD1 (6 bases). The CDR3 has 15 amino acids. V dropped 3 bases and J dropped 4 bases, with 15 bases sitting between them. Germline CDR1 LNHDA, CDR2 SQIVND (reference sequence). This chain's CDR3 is CASSMSQGSRETQYF. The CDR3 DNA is TGTGCCAGTAGTATGAGCCAGGGGTCCCGAGAGACCCAGTACTTC.

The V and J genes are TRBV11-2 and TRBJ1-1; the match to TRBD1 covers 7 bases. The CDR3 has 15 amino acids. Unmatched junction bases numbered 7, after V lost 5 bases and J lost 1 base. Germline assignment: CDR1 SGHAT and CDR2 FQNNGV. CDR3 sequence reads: CASSHTGVKNTEAFF. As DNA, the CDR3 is TGTGCCAGCAGCCACACAGGGGTTAAGAACACTGAAGCTTTCTTT. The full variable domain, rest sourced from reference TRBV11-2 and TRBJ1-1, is EAGVAQSPRYKIIEKRQSVAFWCNPISGHATLYWYQQILGQGPKLLIQFQNNGVVDDSQLPKDRFSAERLKGVDSTLKIQPAKLEDSAVYLCASSHTGVKNTEAFFGQGTRLTVV.

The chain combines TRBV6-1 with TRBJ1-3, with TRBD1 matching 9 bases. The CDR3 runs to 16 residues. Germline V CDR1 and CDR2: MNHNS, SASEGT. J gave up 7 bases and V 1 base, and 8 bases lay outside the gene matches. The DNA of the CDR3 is TGTGCCAGCAGTGAAGGATTTTACAGGGGGCGGAACACCATATATTTT. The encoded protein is CASSEGFYRGRNTIYF.

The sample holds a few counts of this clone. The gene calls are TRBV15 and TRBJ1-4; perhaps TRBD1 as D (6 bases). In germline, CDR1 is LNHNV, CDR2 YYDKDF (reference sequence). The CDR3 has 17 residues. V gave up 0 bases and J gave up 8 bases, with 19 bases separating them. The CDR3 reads CATSRDPTRGLGEKLFF. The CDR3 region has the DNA TGTGCCACCAGCAGAGACCCAACCAGGGGTTTGGGGGAAAAACTGTTTTTT.

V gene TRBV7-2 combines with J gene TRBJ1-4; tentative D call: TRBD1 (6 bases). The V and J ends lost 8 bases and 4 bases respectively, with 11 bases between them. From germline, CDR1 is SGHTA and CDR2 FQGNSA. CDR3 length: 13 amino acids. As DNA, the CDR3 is TGTGCCAGCCGCGGACAGTTTAATGAAAAACTGTTTTTT. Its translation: CASRGQFNEKLFF.

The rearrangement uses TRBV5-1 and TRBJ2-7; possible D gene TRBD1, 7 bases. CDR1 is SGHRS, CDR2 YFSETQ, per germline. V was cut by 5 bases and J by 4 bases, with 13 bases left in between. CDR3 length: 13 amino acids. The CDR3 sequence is CASRKGAGYEQYF. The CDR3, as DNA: TGCGCCAGCAGGAAGGGGGCGGGGTACGAGCAGTACTTC.

The CDR3 sequence is CASRASGSVAETQYF. The CDR3, as DNA: TGTGCCAGCAGGGCTAGCGGGAGTGTCGCGGAGACCCAGTACTTC. V and J are TRBV2 and TRBJ2-5; 10 positions agree with TRBD2. The length of the CDR3 is 15 residues. With V trimmed by 6 bases and J by 5 bases, 9 bases remained unmatched. Germline V CDR1 and CDR2: SNHLY, FYNNEI.

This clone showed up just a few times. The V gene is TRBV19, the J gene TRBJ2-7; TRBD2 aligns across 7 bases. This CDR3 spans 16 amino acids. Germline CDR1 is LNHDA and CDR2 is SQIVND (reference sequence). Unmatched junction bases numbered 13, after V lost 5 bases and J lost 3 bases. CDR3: CASSSGGRPQIYEQYF. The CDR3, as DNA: TGTGCCAGTAGTTCCGGGGGGAGACCCCAGATCTACGAGCAGTACTTC.

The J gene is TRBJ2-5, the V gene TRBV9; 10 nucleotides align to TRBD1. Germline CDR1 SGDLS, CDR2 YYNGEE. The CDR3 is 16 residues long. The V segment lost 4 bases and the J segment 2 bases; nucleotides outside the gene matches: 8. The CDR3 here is CASSSRTGGVQETQYF. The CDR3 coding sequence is TGTGCCAGCAGCTCCCGGACAGGGGGAGTTCAAGAGACCCAGTACTTC.

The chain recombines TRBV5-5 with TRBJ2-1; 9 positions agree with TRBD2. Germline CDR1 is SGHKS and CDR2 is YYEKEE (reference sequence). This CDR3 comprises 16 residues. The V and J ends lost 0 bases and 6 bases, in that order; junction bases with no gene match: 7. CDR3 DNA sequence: TGTGCCAGCAGCTTGGAACGACTAGCGGTCTCCAATGAGCAGTTCTTC. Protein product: CASSLERLAVSNEQFF. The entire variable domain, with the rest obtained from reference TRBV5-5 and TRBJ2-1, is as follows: DAGVTQSPTHLIKTRGQQVTLRCSPISGHKSVSWYQQVLGQGPQFIFQYYEKEERGRGNFPDRFSARQFPNYSSELNVNALLLGDSALYLCASSLERLAVSNEQFFGPGTRLTVL.

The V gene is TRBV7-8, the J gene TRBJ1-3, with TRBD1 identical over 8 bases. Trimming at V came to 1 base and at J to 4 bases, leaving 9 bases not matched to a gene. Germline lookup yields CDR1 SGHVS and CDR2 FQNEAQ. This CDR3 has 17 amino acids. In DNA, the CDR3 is TGTGCCAGCAGCTTAGGGAGTCAGGGGGCGAGAGGAAACACCATATATTTT. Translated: CASSLGSQGARGNTIYF.

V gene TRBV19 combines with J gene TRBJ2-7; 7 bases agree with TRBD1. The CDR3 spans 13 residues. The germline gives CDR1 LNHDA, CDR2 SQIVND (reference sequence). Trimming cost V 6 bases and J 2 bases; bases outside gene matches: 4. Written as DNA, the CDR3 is TGTGCCAGTAGGCACAGGGGTGCCTACGAGCAGTACTTC. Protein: CASRHRGAYEQYF.

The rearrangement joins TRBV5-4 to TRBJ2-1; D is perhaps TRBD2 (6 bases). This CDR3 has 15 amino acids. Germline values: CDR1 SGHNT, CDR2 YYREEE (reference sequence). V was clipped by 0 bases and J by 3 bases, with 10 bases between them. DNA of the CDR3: TGTGCCAGCAGCTTGGCGCGGGGAGGCTACAATGAGCAGTTCTTC. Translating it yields CASSLARGGYNEQFF.

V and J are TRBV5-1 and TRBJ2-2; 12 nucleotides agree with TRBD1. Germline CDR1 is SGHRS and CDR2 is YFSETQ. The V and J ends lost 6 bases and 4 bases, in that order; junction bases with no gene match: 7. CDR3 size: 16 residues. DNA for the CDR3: TGCGCCAGCAAACTGGGGACAGGGGGCTCCACCGGGGAGCTGTTTTTT. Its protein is CASKLGTGGSTGELFF.

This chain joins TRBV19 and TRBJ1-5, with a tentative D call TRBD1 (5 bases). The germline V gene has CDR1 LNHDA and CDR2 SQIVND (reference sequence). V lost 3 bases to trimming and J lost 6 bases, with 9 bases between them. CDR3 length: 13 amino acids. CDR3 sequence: CASSIAGSQPQHF. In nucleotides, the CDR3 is TGTGCCAGTAGTATCGCAGGGTCTCAGCCCCAGCATTTT.

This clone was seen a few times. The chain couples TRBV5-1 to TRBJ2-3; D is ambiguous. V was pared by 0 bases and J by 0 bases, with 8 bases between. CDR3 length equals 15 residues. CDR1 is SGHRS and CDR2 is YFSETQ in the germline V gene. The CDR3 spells CASSLGQTSTDTQYF. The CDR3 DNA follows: TGCGCCAGCAGCTTGGGGCAGACTAGCACAGATACGCAGTATTTT.

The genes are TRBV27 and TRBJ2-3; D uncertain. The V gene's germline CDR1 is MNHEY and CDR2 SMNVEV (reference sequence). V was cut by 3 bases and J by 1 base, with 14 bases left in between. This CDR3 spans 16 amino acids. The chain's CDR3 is CASSLGWASGTDTQYF. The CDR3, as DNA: TGTGCCAGCAGTTTGGGTTGGGCTTCTGGCACAGATACGCAGTATTTT.

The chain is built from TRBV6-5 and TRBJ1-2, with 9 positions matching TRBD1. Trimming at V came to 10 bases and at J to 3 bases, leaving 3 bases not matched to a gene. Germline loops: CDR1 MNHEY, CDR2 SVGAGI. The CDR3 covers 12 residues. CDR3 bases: TGTGCCACGCGGACAGGGGACTATGGCTACACCTTC. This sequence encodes CATRTGDYGYTF.

CDR3 sequence: CASRWGQELNSPLHF. CDR3 sequence (DNA): TGTGCCAGTAGATGGGGACAGGAACTTAATTCACCCCTCCACTTT. The genes are TRBV19 and TRBJ1-6, with 8 bases fitting TRBD1. J gave up 6 bases and V 6 bases, and 7 bases lay outside the gene matches. CDR1 LNHDA and CDR2 SQIVND come from the germline V gene (reference sequence). The CDR3 has 15 residues.

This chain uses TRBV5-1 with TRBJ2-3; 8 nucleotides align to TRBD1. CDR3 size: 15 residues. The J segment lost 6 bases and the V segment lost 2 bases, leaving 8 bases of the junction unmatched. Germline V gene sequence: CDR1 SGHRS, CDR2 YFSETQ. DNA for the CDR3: TGCGCCAGCAGCTTAGCGGACAGGGCCCCCGATACGCAGTATTTT. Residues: CASSLADRAPDTQYF.

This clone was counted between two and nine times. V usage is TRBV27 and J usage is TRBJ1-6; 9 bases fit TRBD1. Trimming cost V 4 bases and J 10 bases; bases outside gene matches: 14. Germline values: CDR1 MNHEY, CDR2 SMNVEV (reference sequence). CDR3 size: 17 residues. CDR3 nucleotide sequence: TGTGCCAGCAGTTCATATCTAAAACAGGGGGCAGGGTCACCCCTCCACTTT. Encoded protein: CASSSYLKQGAGSPLHF.

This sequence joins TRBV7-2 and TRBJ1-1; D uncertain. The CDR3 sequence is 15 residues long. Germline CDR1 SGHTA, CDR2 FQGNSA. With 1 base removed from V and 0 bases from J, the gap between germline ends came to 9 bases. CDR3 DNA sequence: TGTGCCAGCAGCTTAGAGGGAGGACTGAACACTGAAGCTTTCTTT. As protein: CASSLEGGLNTEAFF.

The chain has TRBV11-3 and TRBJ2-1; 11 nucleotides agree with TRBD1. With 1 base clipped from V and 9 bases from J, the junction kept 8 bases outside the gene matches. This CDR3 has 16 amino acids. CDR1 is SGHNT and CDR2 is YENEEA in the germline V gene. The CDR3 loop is CASSLGQDRGLGEQFF. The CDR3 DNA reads TGTGCCAGCAGCTTAGGGCAGGACAGGGGGCTAGGTGAGCAGTTCTTC.

The CDR3 here is CASSYVQGNTGELFF. CDR3 nucleotide sequence: TGTGCCAGCAGTTACGTACAGGGGAACACCGGGGAGCTGTTTTTT. J is TRBJ2-2 and V is TRBV6-6, with a tentative D call TRBD1 (6 bases). Germline values: CDR1 MNHNY, CDR2 SVGAGI (reference sequence). Trimming took 2 bases from V and 1 from J, leaving 8 bases between them. This CDR3 contains 15 residues.

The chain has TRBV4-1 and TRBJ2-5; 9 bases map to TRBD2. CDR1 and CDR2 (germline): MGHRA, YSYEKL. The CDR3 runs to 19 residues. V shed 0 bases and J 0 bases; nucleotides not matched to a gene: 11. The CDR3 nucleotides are TGCGCCAGCAGCCAAGAAATTAGTAGCGGGGGCCCGTACCAAGAGACCCAGTACTTC. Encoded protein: CASSQEISSGGPYQETQYF.

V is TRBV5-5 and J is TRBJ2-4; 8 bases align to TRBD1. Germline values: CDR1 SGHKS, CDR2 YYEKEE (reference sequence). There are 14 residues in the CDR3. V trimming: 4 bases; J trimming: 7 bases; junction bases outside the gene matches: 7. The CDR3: CASSPATGVNIQYF. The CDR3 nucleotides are TGTGCCAGCAGCCCTGCGACAGGGGTGAACATTCAGTACTTC.

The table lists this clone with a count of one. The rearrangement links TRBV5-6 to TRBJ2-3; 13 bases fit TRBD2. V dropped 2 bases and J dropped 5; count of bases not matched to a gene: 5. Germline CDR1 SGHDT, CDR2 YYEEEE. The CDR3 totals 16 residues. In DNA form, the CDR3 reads TGTGCCAGCAGCTTTCGAGGGACTAGCGGGAAAGATACGCAGTATTTT. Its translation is CASSFRGTSGKDTQYF.